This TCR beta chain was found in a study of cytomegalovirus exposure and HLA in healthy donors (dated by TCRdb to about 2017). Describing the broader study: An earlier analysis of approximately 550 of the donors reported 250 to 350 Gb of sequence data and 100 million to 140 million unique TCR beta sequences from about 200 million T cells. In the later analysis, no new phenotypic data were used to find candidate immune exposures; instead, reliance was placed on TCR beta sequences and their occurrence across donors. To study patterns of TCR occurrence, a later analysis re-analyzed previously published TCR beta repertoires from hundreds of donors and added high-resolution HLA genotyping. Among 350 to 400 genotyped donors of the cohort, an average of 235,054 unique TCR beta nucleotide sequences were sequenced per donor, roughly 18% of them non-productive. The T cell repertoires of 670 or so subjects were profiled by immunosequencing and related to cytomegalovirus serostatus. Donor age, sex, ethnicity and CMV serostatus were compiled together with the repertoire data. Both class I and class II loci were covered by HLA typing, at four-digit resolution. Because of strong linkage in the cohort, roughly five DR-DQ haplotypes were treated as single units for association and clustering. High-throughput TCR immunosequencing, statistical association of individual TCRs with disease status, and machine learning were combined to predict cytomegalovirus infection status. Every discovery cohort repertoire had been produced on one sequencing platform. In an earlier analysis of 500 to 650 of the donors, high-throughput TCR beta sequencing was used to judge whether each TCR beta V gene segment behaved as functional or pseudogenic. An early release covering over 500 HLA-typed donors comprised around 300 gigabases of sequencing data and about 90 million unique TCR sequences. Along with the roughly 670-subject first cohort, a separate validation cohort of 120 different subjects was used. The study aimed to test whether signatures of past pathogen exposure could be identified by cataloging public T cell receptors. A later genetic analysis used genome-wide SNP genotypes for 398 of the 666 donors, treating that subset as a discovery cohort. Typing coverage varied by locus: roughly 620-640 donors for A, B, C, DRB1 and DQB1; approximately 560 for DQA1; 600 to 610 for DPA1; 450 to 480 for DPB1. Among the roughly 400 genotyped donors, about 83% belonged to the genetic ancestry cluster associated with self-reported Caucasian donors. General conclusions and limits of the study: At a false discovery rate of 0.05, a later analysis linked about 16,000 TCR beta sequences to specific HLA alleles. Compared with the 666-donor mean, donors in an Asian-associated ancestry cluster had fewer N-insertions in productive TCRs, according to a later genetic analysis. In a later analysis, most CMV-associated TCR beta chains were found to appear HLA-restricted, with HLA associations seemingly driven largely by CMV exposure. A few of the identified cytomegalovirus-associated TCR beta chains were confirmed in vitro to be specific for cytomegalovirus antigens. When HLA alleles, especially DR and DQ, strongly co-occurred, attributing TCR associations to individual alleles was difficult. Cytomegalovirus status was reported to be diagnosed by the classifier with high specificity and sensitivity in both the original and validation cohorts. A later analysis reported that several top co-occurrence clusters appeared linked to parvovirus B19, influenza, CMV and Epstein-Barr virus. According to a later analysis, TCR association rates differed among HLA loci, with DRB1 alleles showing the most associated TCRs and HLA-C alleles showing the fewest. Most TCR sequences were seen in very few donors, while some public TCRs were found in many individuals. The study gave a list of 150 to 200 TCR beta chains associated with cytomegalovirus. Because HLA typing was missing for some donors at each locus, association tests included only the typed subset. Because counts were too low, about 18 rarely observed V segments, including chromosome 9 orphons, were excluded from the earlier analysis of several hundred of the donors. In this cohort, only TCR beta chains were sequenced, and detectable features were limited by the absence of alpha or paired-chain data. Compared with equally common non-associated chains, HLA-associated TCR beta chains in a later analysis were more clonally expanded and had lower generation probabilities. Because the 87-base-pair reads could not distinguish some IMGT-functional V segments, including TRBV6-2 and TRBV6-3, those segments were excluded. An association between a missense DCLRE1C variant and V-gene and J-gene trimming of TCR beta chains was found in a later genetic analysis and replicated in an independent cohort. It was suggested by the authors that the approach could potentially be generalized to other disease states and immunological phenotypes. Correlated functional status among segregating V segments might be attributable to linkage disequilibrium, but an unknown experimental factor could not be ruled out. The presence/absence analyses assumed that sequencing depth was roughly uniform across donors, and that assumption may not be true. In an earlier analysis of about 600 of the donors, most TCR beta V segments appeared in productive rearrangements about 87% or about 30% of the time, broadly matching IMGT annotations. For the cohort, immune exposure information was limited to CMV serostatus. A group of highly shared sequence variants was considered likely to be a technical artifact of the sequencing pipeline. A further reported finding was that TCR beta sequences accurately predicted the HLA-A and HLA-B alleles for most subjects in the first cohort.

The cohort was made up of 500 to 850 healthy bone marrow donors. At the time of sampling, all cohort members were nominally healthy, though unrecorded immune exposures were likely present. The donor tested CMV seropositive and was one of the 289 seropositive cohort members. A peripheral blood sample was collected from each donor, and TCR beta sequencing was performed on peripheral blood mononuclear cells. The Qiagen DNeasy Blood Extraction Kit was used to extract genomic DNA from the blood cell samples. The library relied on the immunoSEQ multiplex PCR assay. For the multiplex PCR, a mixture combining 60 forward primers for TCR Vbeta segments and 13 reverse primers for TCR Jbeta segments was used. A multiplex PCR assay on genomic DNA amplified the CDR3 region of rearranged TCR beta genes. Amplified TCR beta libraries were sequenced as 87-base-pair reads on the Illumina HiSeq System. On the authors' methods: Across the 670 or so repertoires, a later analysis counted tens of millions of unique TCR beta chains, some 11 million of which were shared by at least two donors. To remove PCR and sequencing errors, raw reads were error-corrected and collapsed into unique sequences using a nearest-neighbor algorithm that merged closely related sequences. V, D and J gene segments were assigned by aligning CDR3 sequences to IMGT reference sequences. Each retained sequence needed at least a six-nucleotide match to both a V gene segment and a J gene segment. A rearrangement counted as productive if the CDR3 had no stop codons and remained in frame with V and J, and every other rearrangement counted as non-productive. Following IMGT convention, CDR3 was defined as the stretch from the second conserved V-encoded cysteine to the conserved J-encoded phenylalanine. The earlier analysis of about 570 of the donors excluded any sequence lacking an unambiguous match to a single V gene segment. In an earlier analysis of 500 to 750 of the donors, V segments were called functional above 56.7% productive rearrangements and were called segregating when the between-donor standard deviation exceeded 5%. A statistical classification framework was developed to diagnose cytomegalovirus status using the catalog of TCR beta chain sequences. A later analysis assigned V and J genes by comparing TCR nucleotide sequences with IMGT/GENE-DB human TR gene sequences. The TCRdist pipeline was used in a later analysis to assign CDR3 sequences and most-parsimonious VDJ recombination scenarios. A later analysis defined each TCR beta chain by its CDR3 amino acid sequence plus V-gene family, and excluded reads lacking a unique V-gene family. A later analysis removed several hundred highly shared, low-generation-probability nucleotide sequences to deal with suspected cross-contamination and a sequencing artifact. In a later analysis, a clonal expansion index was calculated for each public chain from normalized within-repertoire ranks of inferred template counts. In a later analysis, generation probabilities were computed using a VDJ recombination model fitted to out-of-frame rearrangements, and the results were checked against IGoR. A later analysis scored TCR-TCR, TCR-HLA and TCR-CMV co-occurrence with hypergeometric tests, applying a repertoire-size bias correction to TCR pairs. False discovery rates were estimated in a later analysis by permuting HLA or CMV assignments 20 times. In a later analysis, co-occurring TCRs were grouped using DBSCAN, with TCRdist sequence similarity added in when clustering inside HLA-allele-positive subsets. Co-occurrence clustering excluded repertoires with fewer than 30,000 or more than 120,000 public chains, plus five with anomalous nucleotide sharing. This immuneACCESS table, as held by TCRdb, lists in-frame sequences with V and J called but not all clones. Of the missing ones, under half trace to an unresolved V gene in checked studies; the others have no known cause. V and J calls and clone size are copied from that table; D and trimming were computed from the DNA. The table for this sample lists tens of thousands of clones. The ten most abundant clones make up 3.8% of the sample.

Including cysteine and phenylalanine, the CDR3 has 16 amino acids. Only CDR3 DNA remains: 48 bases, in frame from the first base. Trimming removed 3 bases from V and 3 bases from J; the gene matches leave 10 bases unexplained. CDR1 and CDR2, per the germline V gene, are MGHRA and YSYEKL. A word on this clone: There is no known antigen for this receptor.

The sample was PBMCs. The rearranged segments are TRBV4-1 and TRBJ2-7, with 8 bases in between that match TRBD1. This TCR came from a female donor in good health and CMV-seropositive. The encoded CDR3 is CASSHPPRGPIYEQYF. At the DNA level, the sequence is TGCGCCAGCAGCCACCCCCCCAGGGGGCCTATCTACGAGCAGTACTTC.